The T cell receptor (beta chain) described here comes from a study of early T cells in non-severe SARS-CoV-2 infection. This clonotype was seen many times. Its specificity is unknown. Individual cDNA molecules each received unique molecular identifiers attached to them. TCRdb recomputed calls from the 5' RACE reads with MiXCR, one row per CDR3 protein. The sample shows 68,000 or so distinct CDR3 sequences, 11% of them seen only once. General study findings and limits: A preference for anti-spike CD8 responses marked VDJdb matching, which missed private and CD4 specificities.

The CDR3 totals 13 residues. V trimming: 5 bases; J trimming: 4 bases; junction bases outside the gene matches: 4. CDR1 SEHNR and CDR2 FQNEAQ come from the germline V gene (reference sequence). Specimen: whole blood. The chain carries TRBV7-9 and TRBJ2-5; 7 positions agree with TRBD2. The clonotype originates from an adult who was a healthcare worker with PCR-confirmed SARS-CoV-2 infection or an uninfected control (not recorded which). CDR3 residues: CASSRAGTETQYF. The CDR3 DNA follows: TGTGCCAGCAGCCGAGCGGGGACAGAGACCCAGTACTTC. Full variable domain (rest looked up from reference TRBV7-9 and TRBJ2-5): DTGVSQNPRHKITKRGQNVTFRCDPISEHNRLYWYRQTLGQGPEFLTYFQNEAQLEKSRLLSDRFSAERPKGSFSTLEIQRTEQGDSAMYLCASSRAGTETQYFGPGTRLLVL.